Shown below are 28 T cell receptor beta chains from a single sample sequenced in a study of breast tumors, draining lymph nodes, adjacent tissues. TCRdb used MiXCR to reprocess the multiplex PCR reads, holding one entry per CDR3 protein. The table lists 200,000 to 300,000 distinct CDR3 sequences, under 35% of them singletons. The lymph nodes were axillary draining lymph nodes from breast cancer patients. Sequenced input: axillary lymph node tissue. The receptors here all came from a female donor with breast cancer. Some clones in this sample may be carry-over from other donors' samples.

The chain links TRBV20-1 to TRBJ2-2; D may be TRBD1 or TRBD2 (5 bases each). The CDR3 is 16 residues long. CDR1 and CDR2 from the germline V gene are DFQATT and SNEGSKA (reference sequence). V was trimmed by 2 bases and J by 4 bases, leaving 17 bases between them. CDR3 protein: CSARRSGQTTTGELFF. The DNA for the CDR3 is TGCAGTGCTAGAAGGTCAGGGCAGACTACCACCGGGGAGCTGTTTTTT.

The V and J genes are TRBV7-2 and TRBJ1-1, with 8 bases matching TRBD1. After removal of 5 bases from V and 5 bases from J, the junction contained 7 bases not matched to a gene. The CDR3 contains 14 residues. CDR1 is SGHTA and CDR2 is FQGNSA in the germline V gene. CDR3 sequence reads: CASSPQGARTEAFF. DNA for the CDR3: TGTGCCAGCAGCCCTCAGGGGGCGCGTACTGAAGCTTTCTTT.

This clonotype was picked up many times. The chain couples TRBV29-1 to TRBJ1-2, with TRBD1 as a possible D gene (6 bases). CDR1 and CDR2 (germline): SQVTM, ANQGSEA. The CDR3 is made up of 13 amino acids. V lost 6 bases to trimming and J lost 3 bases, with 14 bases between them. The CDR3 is CSVRGPGDYGYTF. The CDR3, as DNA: TGCAGCGTCCGGGGGCCCGGGGACTATGGCTACACCTTC. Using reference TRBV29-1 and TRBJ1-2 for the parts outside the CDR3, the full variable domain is SAVISQKPSRDICQRGTSLTIQCQVDSQVTMMFWYRQQPGQSLTLIATANQGSEATYESGFVIDKFPISRPNLTFSTLTVSNMSPEDSSIYLCSVRGPGDYGYTFGSGTRLTVV.

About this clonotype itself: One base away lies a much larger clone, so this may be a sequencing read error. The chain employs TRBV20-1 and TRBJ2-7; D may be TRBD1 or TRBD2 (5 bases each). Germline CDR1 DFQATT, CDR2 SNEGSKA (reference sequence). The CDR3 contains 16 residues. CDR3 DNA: TGCAGTGCGGACCCAGCGGACACCTCATACTCCTACGAGCGGTACTTC. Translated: CSADPADTSYSYERYF.

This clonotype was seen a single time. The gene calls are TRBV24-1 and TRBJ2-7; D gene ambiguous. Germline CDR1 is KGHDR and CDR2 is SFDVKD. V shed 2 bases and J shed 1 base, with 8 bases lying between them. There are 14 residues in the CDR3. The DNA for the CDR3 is TGTGCCACCAGTGATTCTCTGGGATCCTACGAGCAGTACTTC. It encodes CATSDSLGSYEQYF.

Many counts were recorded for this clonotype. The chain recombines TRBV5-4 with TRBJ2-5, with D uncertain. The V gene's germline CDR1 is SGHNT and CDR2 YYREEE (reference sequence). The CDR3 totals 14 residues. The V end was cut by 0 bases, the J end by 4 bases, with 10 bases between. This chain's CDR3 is CASSLAGVVETQYF. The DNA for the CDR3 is TGTGCCAGCAGCTTGGCTGGCGTTGTAGAGACCCAGTACTTC.

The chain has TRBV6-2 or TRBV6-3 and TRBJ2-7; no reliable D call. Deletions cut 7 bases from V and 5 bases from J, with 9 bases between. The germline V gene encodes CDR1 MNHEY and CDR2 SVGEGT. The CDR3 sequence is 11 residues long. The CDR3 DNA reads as TGTGCCAGCAAACTGAAGGACGAGCAGTACTTC. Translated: CASKLKDEQYF.

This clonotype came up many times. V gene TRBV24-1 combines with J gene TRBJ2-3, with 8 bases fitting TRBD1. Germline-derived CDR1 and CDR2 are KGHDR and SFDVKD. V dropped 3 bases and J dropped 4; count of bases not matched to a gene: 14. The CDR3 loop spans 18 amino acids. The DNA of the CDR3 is TGTGCCACCAGTGATAACTACCCCGACAGGGGATCTTCAGATACGCAGTATTTT. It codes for CATSDNYPDRGSSDTQYF.

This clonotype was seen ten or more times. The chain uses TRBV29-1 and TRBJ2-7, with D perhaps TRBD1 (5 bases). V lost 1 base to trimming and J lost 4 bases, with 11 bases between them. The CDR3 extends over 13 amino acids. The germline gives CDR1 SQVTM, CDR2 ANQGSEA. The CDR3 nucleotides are TGCAGCGTTGAAGGGGTTACAGGATACGAGCAGTACTTC. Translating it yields CSVEGVTGYEQYF.

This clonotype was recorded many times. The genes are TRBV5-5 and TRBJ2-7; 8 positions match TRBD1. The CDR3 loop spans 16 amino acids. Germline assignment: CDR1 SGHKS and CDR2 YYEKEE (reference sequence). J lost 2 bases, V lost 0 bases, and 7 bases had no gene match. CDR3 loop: CASSLAFGQGTYEQYF. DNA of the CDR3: TGTGCCAGCAGCTTGGCATTTGGACAGGGAACCTACGAGCAGTACTTC. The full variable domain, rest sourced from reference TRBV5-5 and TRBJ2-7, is DAGVTQSPTHLIKTRGQQVTLRCSPISGHKSVSWYQQVLGQGPQFIFQYYEKEERGRGNFPDRFSARQFPNYSSELNVNALLLGDSALYLCASSLAFGQGTYEQYFGPGTRLTVT.

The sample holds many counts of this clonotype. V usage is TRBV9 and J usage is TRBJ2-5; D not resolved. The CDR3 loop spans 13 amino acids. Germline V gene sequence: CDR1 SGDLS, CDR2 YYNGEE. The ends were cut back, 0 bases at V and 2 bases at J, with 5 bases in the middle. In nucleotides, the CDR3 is TGTGCCAGCAGCGTAGTGGGGCAAGAGACCCAGTACTTC. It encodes CASSVVGQETQYF.

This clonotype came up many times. For the CDR3, the DNA is TGTGCCAGCACCTTCCAAGAGACCCAGTACTTC. Translating gives CASTFQETQYF. V and J are TRBV5-6 and TRBJ2-5; no clear D gene. Germline V gene data show CDR1 as SGHDT and CDR2 as YYEEEE. Trimming left V 6 bases short and J 1 base short, with 4 bases between. The CDR3 has 11 residues. Looking up the rest from reference TRBV5-6 and TRBJ2-5 gives the full variable domain: DAGVTQSPTHLIKTRGQQVTLRCSPKSGHDTVSWYQQALGQGPQFIFQYYEEEERQRGNFPDRFSGHQFPNYSSELNVNALLLGDSALYLCASTFQETQYFGPGTRLLVL.

For the CDR3, the DNA is TGCGCCAGCAGCTATTCGAACACTGAAGCTTTCTTT. Translating gives CASSYSNTEAFF. The chain recombines TRBV4-1 with TRBJ1-1, with unresolved D. This CDR3 region has 12 residues. CDR1 is MGHRA, CDR2 YSYEKL, per germline. V shed 5 bases and J shed 1 base, with 5 bases lying between them.

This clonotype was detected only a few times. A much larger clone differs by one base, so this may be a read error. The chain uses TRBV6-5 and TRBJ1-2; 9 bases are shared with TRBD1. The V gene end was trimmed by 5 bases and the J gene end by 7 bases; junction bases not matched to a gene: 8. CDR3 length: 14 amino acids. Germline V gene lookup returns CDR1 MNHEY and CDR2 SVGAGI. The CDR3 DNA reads TGTGCCAGCAGTCCCGTACAGGGGGCGCGTGGCTACACCTTC. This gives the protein CASSPVQGARGYTF.

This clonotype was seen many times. The CDR3 loop is CASSVEGADTQYF. The CDR3 nucleotides are TGTGCCAGCAGCGTAGAGGGGGCAGATACGCAGTATTTT. The rearrangement links TRBV9 to TRBJ2-3, with D maybe TRBD1 (6 bases). The V gene's germline CDR1 is SGDLS and CDR2 YYNGEE. Trimming left V 0 bases short and J 4 bases short, with 6 bases between. The CDR3 covers 13 residues. Looking up the rest from reference TRBV9 and TRBJ2-3 gives the full variable domain: DSGVTQTPKHLITATGQRVTLRCSPRSGDLSVYWYQQSLDQGLQFLIQYYNGEERAKGNILERFSAQQFPDLHSELNLSSLELGDSALYFCASSVEGADTQYFGPGTRLTVL.

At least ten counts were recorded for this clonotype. The CDR3 here is CASSLGQRKGQPQHF. The CDR3, as DNA: TGTGCCAGCAGCTTGGGGCAGCGGAAGGGACAGCCCCAGCATTTT. The chain employs TRBV7-8 and TRBJ1-5; perhaps TRBD1 as D (5 bases). This CDR3 region has 15 residues. Trimming removed 3 bases from V and 7 bases from J, with 16 bases in between. The germline gives CDR1 SGHVS, CDR2 FQNEAQ.

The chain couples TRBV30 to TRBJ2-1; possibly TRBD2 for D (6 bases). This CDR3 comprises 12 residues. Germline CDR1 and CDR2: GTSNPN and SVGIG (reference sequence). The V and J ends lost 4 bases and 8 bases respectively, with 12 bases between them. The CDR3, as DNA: TGTGCCTGGACTAGGGGAGGCCATGAGCAGTTCTTC. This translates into CAWTRGGHEQFF.

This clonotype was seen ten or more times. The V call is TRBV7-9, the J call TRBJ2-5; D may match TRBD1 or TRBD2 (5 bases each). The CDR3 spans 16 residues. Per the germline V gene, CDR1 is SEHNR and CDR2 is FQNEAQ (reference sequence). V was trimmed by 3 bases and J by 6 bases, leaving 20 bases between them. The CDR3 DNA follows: TGTGCCAGCAGCTTGGGACGGGCCTCGGGGATGCAGACCCAGTACTTC. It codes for CASSLGRASGMQTQYF.

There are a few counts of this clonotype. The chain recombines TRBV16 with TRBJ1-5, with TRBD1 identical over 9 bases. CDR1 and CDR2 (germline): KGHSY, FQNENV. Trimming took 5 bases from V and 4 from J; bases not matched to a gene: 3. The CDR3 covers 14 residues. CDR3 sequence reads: CASSTGGPNQPQHF. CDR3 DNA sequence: TGTGCCAGCAGCACAGGGGGCCCGAATCAGCCCCAGCATTTT.

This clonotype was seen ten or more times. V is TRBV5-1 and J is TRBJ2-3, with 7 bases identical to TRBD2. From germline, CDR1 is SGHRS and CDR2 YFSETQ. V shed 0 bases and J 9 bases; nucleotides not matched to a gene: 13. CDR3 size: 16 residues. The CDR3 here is CASSLDRDYRYATQYF. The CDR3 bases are TGCGCCAGCAGCTTGGATCGGGACTACAGATACGCAACGCAGTATTTT.

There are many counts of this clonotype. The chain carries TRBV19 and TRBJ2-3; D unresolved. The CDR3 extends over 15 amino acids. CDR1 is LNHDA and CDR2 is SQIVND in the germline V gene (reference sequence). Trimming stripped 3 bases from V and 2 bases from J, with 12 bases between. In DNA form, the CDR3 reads TGTGCCAGTAGTATTCACTCGCGATCCACAGATACGCAGTATTTT. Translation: CASSIHSRSTDTQYF.

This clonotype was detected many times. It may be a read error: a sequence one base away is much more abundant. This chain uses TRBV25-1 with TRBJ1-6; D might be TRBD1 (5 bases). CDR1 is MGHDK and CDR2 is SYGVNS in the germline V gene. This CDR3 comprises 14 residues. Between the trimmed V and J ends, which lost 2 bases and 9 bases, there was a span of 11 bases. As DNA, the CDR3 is TGTGCCAGCAGTGAAGGACATAATAGTTCACCCCTCCACTTT. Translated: CASSEGHNSSPLHF.

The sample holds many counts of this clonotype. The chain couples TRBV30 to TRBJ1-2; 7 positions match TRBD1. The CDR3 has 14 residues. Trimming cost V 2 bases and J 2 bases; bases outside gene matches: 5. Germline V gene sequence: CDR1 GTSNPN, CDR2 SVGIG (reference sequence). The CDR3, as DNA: TGTGCCTGGAGTCGGGACAGTGGGAACTATGGCTACACCTTC. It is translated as CAWSRDSGNYGYTF.

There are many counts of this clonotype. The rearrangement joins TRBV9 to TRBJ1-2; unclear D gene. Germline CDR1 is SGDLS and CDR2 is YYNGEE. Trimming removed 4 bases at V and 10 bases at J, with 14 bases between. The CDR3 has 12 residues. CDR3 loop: CASSTRFPHYTF. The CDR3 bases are TGTGCCAGCAGCACGCGTTTCCCACACTACACCTTC.

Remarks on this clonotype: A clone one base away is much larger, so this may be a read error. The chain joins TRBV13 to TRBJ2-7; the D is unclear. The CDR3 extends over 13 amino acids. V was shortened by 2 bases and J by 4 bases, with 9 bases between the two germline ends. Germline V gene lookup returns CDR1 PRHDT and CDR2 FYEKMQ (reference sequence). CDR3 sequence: CASSLQTEYEQYF. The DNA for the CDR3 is TGTGCCAGCAGCTTACAGACGGAGTACGAGCAGTACTTC.

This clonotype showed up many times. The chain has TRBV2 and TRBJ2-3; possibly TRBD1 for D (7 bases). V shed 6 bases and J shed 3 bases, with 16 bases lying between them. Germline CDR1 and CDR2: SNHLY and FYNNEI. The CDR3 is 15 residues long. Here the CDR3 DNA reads TGTGCCAGCAGGACGAACAGGGGAGGTACAGATACGCAGTATTTT. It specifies CASRTNRGGTDTQYF.

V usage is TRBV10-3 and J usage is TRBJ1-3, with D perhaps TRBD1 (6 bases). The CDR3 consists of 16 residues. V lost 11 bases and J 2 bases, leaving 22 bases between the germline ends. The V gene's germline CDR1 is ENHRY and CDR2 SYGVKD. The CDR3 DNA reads TGTGCCGCCACCGCCGGACAGTCCCGACCTGGAAACACCATATATTTT. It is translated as CAATAGQSRPGNTIYF.

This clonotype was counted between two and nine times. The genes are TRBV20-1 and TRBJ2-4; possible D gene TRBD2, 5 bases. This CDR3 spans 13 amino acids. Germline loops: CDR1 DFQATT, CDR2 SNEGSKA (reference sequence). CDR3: CRASPKRGNIQYF. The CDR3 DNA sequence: TGCAGAGCCTCTCCCAAACGGGGAAACATTCAGTACTTC.